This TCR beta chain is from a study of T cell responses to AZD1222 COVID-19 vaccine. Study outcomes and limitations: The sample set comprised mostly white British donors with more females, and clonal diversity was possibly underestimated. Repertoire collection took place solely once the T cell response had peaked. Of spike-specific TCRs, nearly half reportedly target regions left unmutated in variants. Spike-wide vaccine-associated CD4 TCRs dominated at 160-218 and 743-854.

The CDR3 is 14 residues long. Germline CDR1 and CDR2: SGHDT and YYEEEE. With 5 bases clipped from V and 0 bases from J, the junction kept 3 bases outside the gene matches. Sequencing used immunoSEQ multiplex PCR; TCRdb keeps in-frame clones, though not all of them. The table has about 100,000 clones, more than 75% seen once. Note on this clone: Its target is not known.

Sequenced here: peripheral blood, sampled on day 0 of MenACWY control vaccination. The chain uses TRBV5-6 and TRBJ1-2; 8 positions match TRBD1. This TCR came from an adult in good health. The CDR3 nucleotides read TGTGCCAGCAGTTTACAGGGGGCTAACTATGGCTACACCTTC. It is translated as CASSLQGANYGYTF.